This T cell receptor (beta chain) was captured by sequencing in a study of identical twins. The CDR3 covers 15 residues. The germline V gene encodes CDR1 SNHLY and CDR2 FYNNEI. V lost 7 bases to trimming and J lost 6 bases, with 22 bases between them. TCRdb processed the 5' RACE reads anew with MiXCR; each CDR3 protein has one entry. This sample has approximately 550,000 distinct CDR3 sequences, with approximately 20% found just once. These data were also filed under a second study, of yellow fever vaccine responses in identical twins.

This chain joins TRBV2 and TRBJ2-7; TRBD2 is a possible D gene (6 bases). The source material was CD4+ T cells sorted from blood. This receptor was identified in a woman aged 18-30 years in good health. CDR3 in DNA: TGTGCCAGCAACTTAGCGGCTAGCGAATCTGGCGAGCAGTACTTC. Its translation: CASNLAASESGEQYF. The full variable domain, in which reference TRBV2 and TRBJ2-7 provide the parts outside the CDR3, is EPEVTQTPSHQVTQMGQEVILRCVPISNHLYFYWYRQILGQKVEFLVSFYNNEISEKSEIFDDQFSVERPDGSNFTLKIRSTKLEDSAMYFCASNLAASESGEQYFGPGTRLTVT.